This T cell receptor beta chain was captured in a study of neurological immune-mediated disorders. The cDNA came from 5'RACE, which used 10-nucleotide random UMIs. TCRdb independently ran MiXCR on the 5' RACE reads; one entry per CDR3 protein. The sample consists of 49,000 or so distinct CDR3 sequences, roughly 15% of them appearing once. Volunteers from a blood bank in Maryland, USA, made up the healthy controls. The receptor comes from a man between 60 and 75 years old in good health. Sequencing was carried out using PBMCs.

The CDR3 here is CASSATGRVTGELFF. CDR3 in DNA: TGTGCCAGCAGTGCCACAGGGAGAGTCACCGGGGAGCTGTTTTTT. This chain joins TRBV3-1 and TRBJ2-2, with D tentatively TRBD1 (6 bases). The CDR3 has 15 residues. The germline CDR1 and CDR2 sequences are LGHDT and YNNKEL (reference sequence). Deletions cut 6 bases from V and 4 bases from J, with 15 bases between.